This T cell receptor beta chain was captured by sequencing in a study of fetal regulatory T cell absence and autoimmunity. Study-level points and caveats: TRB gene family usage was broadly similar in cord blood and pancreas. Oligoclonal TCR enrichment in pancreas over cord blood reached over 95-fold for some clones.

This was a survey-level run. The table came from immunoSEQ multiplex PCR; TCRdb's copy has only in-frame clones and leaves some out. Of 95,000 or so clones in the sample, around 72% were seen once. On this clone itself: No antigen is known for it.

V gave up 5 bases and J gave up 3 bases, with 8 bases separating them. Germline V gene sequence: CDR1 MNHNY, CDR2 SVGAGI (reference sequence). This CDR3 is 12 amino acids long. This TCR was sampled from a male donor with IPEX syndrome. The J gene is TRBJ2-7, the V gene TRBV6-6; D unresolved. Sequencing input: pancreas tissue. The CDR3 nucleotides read TGTGCCAGCAGTCGTAGAGTCTACGAGCAGTACTTC. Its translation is CASSRRVYEQYF.